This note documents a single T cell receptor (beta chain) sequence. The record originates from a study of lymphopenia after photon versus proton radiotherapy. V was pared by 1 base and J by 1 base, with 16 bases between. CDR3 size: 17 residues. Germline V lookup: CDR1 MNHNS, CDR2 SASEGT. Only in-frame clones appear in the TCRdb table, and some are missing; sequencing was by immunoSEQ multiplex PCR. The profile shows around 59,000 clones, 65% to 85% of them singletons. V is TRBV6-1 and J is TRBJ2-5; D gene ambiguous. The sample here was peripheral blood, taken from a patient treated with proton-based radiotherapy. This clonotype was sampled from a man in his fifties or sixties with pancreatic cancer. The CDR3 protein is CASSEEPPGTGQETQYF. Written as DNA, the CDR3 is TGTGCCAGCAGTGAAGAGCCCCCGGGCACCGGCCAAGAGACCCAGTACTTC.